This T cell receptor (beta chain) was sequenced in a study of control samples from healthy donors and cancer patients. Sequenced by immunoSEQ multiplex PCR; TCRdb stores in-frame clones only, minus some. The top ten clones hold approximately 20% of a sample with around 90,000 clones, around 81% of them seen once. Per the germline V gene, CDR1 is KGHSH and CDR2 is LQKENI. This CDR3 comprises 17 residues. Deletions cut 0 bases from V and 0 bases from J, with 12 bases between. The sequenced sample was blood. The sequence was obtained from a man under 40 in good health. The chain links TRBV18 to TRBJ1-3; D unresolved. CDR3 loop: CASSPPSRFRSGNTIYF. CDR3 sequence (DNA): TGTGCCAGCTCACCACCCAGCAGATTCCGCTCTGGAAACACCATATATTTT.